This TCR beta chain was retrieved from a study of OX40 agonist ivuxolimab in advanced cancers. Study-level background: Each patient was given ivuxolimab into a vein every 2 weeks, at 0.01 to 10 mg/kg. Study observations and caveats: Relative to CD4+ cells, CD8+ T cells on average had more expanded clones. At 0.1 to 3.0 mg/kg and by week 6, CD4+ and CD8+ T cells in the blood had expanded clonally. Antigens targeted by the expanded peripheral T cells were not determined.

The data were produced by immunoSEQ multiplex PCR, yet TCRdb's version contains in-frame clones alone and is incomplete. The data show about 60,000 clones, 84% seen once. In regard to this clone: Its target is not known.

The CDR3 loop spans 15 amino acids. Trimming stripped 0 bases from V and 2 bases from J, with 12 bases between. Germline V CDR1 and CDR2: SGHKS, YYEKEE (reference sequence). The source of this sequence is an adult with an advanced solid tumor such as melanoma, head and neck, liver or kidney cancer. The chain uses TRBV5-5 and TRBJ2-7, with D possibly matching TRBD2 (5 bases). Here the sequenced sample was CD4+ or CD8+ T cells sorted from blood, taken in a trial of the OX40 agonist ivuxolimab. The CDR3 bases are TGTGCCAGCAGCTTGGAAGGAGGCAAAACCTACGAGCAGTACTTC. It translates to CASSLEGGKTYEQYF.